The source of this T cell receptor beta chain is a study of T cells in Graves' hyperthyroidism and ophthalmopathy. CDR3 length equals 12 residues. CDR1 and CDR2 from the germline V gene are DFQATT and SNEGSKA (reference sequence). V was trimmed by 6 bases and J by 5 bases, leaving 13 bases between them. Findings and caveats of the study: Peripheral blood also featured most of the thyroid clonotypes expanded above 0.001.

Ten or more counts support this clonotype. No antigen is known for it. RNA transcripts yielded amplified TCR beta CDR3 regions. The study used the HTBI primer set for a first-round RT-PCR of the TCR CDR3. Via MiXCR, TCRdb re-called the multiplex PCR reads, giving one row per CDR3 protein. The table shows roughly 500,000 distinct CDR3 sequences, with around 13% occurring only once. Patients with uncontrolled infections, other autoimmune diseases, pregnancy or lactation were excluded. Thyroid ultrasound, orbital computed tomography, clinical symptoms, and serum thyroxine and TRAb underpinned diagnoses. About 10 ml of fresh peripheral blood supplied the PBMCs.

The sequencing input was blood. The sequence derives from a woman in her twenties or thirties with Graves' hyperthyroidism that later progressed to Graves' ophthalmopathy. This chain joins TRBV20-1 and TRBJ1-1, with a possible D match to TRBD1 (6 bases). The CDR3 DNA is TGCAGTGCCCGATCAGACAGGACTGAAGCTTTCTTT. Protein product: CSARSDRTEAFF.